Listed below are T cell receptor beta chains from one sample, sequenced in a study of cytomegalovirus exposure and HLA in healthy donors. The repertoire was sequenced with immunoSEQ multiplex PCR; TCRdb's copy has only in-frame clones and lacks some. Among tens of thousands of clones listed, about nine tenths were seen once. The sequenced material came from PBMCs. These receptors came from a man younger than 35 in good health and CMV-seronegative. Both conserved end residues are trimmed from each CDR3. A D gene is named only where the DNA matches it firmly. Size values are once, few and many counts, or a class for expanded clones, and some rows have none.

d_call: .; clone_size: .; v_call: TRBV7-2; cdr3_aa: ASRGGLGDQF
d_call: TRBD1; clone_size: .; v_call: TRBV28; cdr3_aa: ASSLKPGQGSDTQY
d_call: .; clone_size: .; v_call: TRBV4-3; cdr3_aa: ASSHLDSRDNEQF
d_call: TRBD1; clone_size: .; v_call: TRBV28; cdr3_aa: ASSLLFPRGQEPLAKNIQY
d_call: .; clone_size: .; v_call: TRBV2; cdr3_aa: ASSKTEDYGYT
d_call: TRBD2; clone_size: .; v_call: TRBV2; cdr3_aa: ASSLAGGNTGELF
d_call: .; clone_size: .; v_call: TRBV28; cdr3_aa: ASTGDGTEAF
d_call: TRBD1; clone_size: .; v_call: TRBV5-5; cdr3_aa: ASSVSGQAPYEQY
d_call: .; clone_size: .; v_call: TRBV10-1; cdr3_aa: ASSEGLPETKNIQY
d_call: .; clone_size: .; v_call: TRBV19; cdr3_aa: ASSIDRAGPNIQY
d_call: .; clone_size: once; v_call: TRBV11-1; cdr3_aa: ASSTKGMGAKNIQY
d_call: .; clone_size: .; v_call: TRBV4-3; cdr3_aa: ASSQVNRAAGELF
d_call: .; clone_size: .; v_call: TRBV30; cdr3_aa: AWSVGSGSTGTDTQY
d_call: TRBD2; clone_size: once; v_call: TRBV7-3; cdr3_aa: ASSLRAGGVTMGNEQF
d_call: TRBD1; clone_size: .; v_call: TRBV19; cdr3_aa: ASSTTGTGSETQY
d_call: .; clone_size: once; v_call: TRBV15; cdr3_aa: ATQNNRGNEQF
d_call: .; clone_size: .; v_call: TRBV5-1; cdr3_aa: ASSPNFAEAF
d_call: TRBD2; clone_size: .; v_call: TRBV7-2; cdr3_aa: ASSKILAGVSYNEQF
d_call: TRBD1; clone_size: .; v_call: TRBV5-4; cdr3_aa: ASSPLRTGTGANVLT
d_call: .; clone_size: once; v_call: TRBV18; cdr3_aa: ASSPPQGGANVLT
d_call: TRBD1; clone_size: once; v_call: TRBV13; cdr3_aa: ASSPDGQGPYEQY
d_call: TRBD2; clone_size: .; v_call: TRBV11-3; cdr3_aa: ASSLTSLAGVTNGELF
d_call: TRBD2; clone_size: once; v_call: TRBV19; cdr3_aa: ASSIVTGGGETQY
d_call: .; clone_size: .; v_call: TRBV18; cdr3_aa: ASSPGDIGTEAF
d_call: TRBD2; clone_size: .; v_call: TRBV7-3; cdr3_aa: ASSLAGSTDTQY
d_call: TRBD1; clone_size: .; v_call: TRBV4-2; cdr3_aa: ASSQGRQGGEKLF
d_call: TRBD1; clone_size: once; v_call: TRBV4-1; cdr3_aa: ASSLDRGGEKLF
d_call: TRBD1; clone_size: .; v_call: TRBV6-6; cdr3_aa: ASRRDRSLEQY
d_call: TRBD1; clone_size: .; v_call: TRBV4-2; cdr3_aa: ASSPGQGATNEKLF
d_call: .; clone_size: .; v_call: TRBV15; cdr3_aa: ATSRGQLFSNQPQH
d_call: .; clone_size: .; v_call: TRBV11-1; cdr3_aa: ASSPRVEDRLF
d_call: .; clone_size: .; v_call: TRBV20-1; cdr3_aa: SAPNGDTIY
d_call: TRBD2; clone_size: .; v_call: TRBV5-4; cdr3_aa: ASSTSGRVYNEQF
d_call: TRBD2; clone_size: .; v_call: TRBV4-3; cdr3_aa: ASSPQRDVTDTQY
d_call: .; clone_size: .; v_call: TRBV7-5; cdr3_aa: ARSFGLFANIQY
d_call: .; clone_size: .; v_call: TRBV19; cdr3_aa: ASSIGQYGTDTQY
d_call: .; clone_size: .; v_call: TRBV29-1; cdr3_aa: SVQGAGNLLGELF
d_call: .; clone_size: .; v_call: TRBV2; cdr3_aa: ASSEGGRYGYGYT
d_call: TRBD1; clone_size: .; v_call: TRBV18; cdr3_aa: ASSLGTGETQY
d_call: TRBD1; clone_size: .; v_call: TRBV10-3; cdr3_aa: AISGTGDQPQH
d_call: .; clone_size: few; v_call: TRBV5-4; cdr3_aa: ASSPQRQGPLGEQY
d_call: .; clone_size: .; v_call: TRBV7-3; cdr3_aa: ASSLSRGDTQY
d_call: .; clone_size: .; v_call: TRBV28; cdr3_aa: ATQDTLGNQPQH
d_call: TRBD2; clone_size: .; v_call: TRBV6-4; cdr3_aa: ASSASAGSSYNEQF
d_call: .; clone_size: .; v_call: TRBV18; cdr3_aa: ASSPQLVPSSLSGELF
d_call: .; clone_size: .; v_call: TRBV7-2; cdr3_aa: ASSRGVIQGYGYT
d_call: .; clone_size: .; v_call: TRBV30; cdr3_aa: ALGLTEAF
d_call: .; clone_size: .; v_call: TRBV7-2; cdr3_aa: ASSSSSGFYTDTQY
d_call: .; clone_size: .; v_call: TRBV5-5; cdr3_aa: ASKISGQNIQY
d_call: .; clone_size: .; v_call: TRBV10-3; cdr3_aa: AISQRGGSEQY
d_call: .; clone_size: .; v_call: TRBV28; cdr3_aa: ASYFSGSPNSPLH
d_call: TRBD2; clone_size: .; v_call: TRBV11-2; cdr3_aa: ASSSGRTYNEQF
d_call: .; clone_size: .; v_call: TRBV7-2; cdr3_aa: ASSLRYEQY
d_call: .; clone_size: once; v_call: TRBV7-2; cdr3_aa: ASSLVGADDTQY
d_call: TRBD1; clone_size: .; v_call: TRBV28; cdr3_aa: ASRPGGTGGNYGYT
d_call: .; clone_size: once; v_call: TRBV11-2; cdr3_aa: ASSDPGVASYNEQF
d_call: .; clone_size: .; v_call: TRBV5-4; cdr3_aa: ASSGRDTYGYT
d_call: .; clone_size: once; v_call: TRBV27; cdr3_aa: ASSLVPQGNGYT
d_call: .; clone_size: .; v_call: TRBV9; cdr3_aa: ASTSTVGDSPLH